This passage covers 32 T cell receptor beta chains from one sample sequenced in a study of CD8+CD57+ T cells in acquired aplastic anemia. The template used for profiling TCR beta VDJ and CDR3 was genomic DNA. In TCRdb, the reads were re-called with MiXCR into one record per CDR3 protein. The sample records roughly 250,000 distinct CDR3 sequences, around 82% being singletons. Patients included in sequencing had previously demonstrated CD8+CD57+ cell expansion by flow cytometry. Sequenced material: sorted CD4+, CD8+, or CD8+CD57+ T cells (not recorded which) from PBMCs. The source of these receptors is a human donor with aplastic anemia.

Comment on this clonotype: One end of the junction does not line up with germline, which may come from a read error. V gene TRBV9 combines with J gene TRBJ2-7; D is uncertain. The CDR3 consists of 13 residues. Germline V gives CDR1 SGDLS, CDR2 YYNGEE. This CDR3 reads CASRRGDNNEQYF. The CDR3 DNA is TGCGCCAGCAGACGAGGAGACAACAACGAGCAGTACTTC.

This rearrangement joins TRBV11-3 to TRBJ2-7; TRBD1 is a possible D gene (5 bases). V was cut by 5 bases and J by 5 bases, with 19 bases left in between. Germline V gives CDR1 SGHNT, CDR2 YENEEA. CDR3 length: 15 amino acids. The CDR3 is CASSLDQTVSDEQYF. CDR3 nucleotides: TGTGCCAGCAGCCTCGATCAGACAGTAAGCGACGAGCAGTACTTC.

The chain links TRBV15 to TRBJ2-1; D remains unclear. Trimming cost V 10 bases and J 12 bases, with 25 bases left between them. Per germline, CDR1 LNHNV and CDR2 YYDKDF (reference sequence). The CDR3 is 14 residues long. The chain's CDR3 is CASSLGIVLDAQFF. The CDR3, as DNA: TGTGCCAGCAGTCTAGGCATAGTTCTGGATGCGCAGTTCTTC.

DNA for the CDR3: TGTGCCAGCAGCCCGGACACCGACGATCAAGCTTTCTTT. Its protein is CASSPDTDDQAFF. The chain has TRBV7-9 and TRBJ1-1; TRBD1 is a possible D gene (5 bases). In germline, CDR1 is SEHNR, CDR2 FQNEAQ (reference sequence). The CDR3 is 13 amino acids. V shed 5 bases and J shed 9 bases, with 16 bases lying between them.

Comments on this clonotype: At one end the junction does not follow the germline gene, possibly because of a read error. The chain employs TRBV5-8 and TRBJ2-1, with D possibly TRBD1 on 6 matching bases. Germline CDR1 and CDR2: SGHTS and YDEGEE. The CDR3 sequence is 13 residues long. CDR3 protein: CASSHEGVHEQFF. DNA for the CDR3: TGCGCCAGCAGCCATGAGGGGGTCCATGAGCAGTTCTTC.

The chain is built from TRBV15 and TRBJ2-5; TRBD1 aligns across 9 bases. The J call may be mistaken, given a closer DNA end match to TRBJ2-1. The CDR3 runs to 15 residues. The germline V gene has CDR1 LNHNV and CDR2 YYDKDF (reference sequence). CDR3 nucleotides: TGTGCCACCAGCAGAGGTAGACAGGGGGGGAACCAGCAGTTCTTC. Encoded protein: CATSRGRQGGNQQFF.

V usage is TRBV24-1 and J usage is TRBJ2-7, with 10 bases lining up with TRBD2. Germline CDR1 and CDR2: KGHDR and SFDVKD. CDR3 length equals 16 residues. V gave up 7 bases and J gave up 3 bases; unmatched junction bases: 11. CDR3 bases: TGTGCCACCAGGGGAACTAGCGGGAATCCCTACTACGAGCAGTACGTC. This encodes CATRGTSGNPYYEQYV.

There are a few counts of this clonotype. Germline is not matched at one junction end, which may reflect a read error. CDR3 in DNA: TGTGCCAGCGGCTTCGATGTGACAGATACGCAGTATTTT. Encoded protein: CASGFDVTDTQYF. The V and J genes are TRBV11-2 and TRBJ2-3; D gene unclear. The CDR3 loop spans 13 amino acids. The V gene's germline CDR1 is SGHAT and CDR2 FQNNGV.

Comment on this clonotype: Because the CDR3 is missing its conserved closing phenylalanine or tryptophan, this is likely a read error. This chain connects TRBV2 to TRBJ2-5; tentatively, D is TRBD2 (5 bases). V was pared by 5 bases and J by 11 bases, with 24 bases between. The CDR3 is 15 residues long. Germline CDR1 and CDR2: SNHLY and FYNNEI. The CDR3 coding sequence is TGTGCCAGCAGTTCCGGCGGCACTTGGGGAGAGTCTCAGTACTCA. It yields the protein CASSSGGTWGESQYS.

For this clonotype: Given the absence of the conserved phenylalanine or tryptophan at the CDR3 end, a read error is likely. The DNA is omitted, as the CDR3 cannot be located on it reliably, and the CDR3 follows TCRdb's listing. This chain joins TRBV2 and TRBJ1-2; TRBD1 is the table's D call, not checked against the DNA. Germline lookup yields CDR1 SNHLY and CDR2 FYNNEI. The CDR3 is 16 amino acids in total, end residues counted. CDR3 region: CASSEARDGLVSSNTS.

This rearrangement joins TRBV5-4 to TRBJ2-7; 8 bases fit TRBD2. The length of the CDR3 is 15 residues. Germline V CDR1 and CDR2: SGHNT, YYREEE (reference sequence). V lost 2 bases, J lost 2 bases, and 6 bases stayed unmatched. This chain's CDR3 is CASSLSGRTTYEQYV. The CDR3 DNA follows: TGTGCCAGCAGCTTAAGCGGGAGAACGACCTACGAGCAGTACGTC.

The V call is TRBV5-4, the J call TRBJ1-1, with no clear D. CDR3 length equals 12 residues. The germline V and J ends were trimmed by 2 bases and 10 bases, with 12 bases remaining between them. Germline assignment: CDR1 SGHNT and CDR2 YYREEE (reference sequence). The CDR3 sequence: CASSFTSVGAFF. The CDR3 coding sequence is TGTGCCAGCAGCTTTACTAGCGTTGGAGCTTTCTTT.

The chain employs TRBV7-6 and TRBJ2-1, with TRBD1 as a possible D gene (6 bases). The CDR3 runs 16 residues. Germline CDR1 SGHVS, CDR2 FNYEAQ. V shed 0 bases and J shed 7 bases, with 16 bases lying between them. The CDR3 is CASSLAHGTKENEQFF. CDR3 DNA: TGTGCCAGCAGCTTAGCCCACGGGACAAAAGAAAATGAGCAGTTCTTC. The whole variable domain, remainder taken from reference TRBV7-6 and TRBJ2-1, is GAGVSQSPRYKVTKRGQDVALRCDPISGHVSLYWYRQALGQGPEFLTYFNYEAQQDKSGLPNDRFSAERPEGSISTLTIQRTEQRDSAMYRCASSLAHGTKENEQFFGPGTRLTVL.

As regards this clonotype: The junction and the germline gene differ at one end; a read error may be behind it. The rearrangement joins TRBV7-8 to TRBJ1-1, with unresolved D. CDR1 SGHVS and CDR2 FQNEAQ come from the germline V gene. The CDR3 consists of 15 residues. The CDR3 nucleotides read TGTGCCAGCAGCTTAGCTGGAAGTCCCGATACGCAGGATTCCTTT. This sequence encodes CASSLAGSPDTQDSF.

CDR3 amino acids: CSVRARGETQYF. The DNA of the CDR3 is TGCAGCGTTCGGGCCAGAGGGGAGACCCAGTACTTC. The chain joins TRBV29-1 to TRBJ2-7, with a weak D call TRBD2 (5 bases). The J call may be in error: the DNA end matches TRBJ2-5 better. This CDR3 is built from 12 residues. Germline V CDR1 and CDR2: SQVTM, ANQGSEA.

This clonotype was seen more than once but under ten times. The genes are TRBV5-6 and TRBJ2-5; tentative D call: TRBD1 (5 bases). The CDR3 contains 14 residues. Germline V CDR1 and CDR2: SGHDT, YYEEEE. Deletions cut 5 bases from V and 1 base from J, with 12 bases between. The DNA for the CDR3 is TGTGCCAGCAGTTTAGGGGCAGGCCAAGAGACCCAGTACTTC. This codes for CASSLGAGQETQYF.

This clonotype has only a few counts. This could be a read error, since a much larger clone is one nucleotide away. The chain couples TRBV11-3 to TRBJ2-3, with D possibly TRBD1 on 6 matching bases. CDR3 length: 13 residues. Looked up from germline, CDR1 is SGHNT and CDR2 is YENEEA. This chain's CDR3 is CASGLDLTGTQYF. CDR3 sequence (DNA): TGTGCCAGCGGCTTAGATCTGACAGGTACGCAGTATTTT.

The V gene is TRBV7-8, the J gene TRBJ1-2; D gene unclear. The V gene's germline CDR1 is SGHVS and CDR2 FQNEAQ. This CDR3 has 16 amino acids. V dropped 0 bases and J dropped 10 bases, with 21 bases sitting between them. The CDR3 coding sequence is TGTGCCAGCAGCTTAGCGAGAGGTCCCCATACACAGTACTACACCTTC. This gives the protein CASSLARGPHTQYYTF.

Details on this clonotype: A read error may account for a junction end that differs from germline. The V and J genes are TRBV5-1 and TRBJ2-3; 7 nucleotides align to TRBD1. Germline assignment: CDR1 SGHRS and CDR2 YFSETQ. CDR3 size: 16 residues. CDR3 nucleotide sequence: TGTGCCAGCAGCGTTACTTCGGGACAGCCCACAGATACGCAGTATTTT. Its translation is CASSVTSGQPTDTQYF.

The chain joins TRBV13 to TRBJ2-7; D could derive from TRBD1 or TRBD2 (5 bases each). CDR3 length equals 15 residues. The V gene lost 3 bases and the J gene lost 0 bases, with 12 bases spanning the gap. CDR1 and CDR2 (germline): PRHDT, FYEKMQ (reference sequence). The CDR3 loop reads CASSFEGMSSYEQYF. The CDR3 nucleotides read TGTGCCAGCAGCTTTGAGGGGATGAGCTCCTACGAGCAGTACTTC.

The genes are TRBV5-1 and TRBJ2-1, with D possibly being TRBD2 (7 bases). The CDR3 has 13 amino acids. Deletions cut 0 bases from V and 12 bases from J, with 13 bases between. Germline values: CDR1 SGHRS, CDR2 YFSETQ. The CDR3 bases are TGCGCCAGCAGCTTGGTTTACGGGGGGCGGCAGTTCTTC. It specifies CASSLVYGGRQFF.

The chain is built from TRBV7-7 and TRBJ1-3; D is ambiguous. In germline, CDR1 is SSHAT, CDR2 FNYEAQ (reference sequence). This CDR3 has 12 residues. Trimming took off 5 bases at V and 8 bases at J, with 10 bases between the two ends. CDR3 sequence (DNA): TGTGCCAGCAGCCCGGACGGGTACACCATATATTTT. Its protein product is CASSPDGYTIYF.

This chain's CDR3 is CASSIAARAYNEQFF. In nucleotides, the CDR3 is TGTGCCAGTAGTATAGCAGCCCGAGCCTACAATGAGCAGTTCTTC. The V call is TRBV5-6, the J call TRBJ2-1; D uncertain. V was cut by 8 bases and J by 2 bases, with 17 bases left in between. The CDR3 is 15 amino acids. Germline loops: CDR1 SGHDT, CDR2 YYEEEE.

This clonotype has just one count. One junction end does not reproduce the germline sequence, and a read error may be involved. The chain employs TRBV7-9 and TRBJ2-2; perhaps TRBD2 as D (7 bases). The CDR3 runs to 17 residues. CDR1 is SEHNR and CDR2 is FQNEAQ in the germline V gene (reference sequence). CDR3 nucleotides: TGTGCCAGCAGCCATCATCCCGGGGGGCCGAACACCGGTGAGCTGTTTTTT. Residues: CASSHHPGGPNTGELFF.

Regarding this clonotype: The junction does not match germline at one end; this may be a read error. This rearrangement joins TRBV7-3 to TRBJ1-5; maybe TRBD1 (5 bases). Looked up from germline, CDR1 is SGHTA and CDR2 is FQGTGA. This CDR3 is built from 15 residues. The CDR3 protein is CASSVGAALNQAQHF. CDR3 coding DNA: TGTGCCAGCAGCGTAGGGGCCGCCCTAAATCAGGCCCAGCATTTT. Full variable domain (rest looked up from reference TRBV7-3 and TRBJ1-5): GAGVSQTPSNKVTEKGKYVELRCDPISGHTALYWYRQSLGQGPEFLIYFQGTGAADDSGLPNDRFFAVRPEGSVSTLKIQRTERGDSAVYLCASSVGAALNQAQHFGDGTRLSIL.

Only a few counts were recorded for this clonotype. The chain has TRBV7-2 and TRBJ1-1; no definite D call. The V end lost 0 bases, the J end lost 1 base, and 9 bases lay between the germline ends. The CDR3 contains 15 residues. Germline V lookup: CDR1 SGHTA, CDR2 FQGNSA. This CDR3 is CASSLALRGNTEAFF. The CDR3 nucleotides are TGTGCCAGCAGCTTAGCGCTGAGAGGGAACACTGAAGCTTTCTTT.

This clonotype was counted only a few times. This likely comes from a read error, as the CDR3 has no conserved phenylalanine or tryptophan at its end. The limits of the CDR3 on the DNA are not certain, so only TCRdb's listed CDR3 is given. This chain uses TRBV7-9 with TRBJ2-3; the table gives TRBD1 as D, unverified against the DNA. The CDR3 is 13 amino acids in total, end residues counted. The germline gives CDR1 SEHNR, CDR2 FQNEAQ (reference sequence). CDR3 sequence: CASSWGRGATDTQ.

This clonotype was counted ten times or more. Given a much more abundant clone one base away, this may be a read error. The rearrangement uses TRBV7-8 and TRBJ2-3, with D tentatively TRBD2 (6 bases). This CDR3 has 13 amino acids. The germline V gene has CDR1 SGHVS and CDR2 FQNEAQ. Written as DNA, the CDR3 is TGTGCCAGCAGCTTAGCGGGAGGTCACGATACGCAGTTT. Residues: CASSLAGGHDTQF.

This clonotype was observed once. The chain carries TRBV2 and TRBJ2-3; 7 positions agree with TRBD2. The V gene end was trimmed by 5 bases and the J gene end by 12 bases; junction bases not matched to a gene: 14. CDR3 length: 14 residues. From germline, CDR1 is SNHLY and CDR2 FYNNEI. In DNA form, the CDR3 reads TGTGCCAGCAGTTTAGCGGGTGGTAACCAGACCCAGTATTTT. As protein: CASSLAGGNQTQYF.

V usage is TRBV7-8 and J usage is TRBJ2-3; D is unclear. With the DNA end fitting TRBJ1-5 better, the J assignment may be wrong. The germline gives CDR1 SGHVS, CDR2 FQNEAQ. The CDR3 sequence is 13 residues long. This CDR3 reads CASRVAGRDNQHF. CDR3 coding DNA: TGTGCCAGCAGGGTAGCGGGCAGAGACAATCAGCATTTT.

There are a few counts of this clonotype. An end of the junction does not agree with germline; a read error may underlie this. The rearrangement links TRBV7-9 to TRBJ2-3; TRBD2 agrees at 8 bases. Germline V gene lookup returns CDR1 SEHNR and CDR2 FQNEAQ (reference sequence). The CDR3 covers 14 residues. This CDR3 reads CASSFQRSGGSHDF. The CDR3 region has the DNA TGTGCCAGCAGCTTTCAAAGAAGCGGGGGTAGCCATGATTTT.

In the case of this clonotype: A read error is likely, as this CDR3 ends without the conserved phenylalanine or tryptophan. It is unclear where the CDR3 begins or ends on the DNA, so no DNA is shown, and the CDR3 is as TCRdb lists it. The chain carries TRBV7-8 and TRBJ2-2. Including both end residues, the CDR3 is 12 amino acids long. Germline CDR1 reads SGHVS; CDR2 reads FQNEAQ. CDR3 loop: CASSLAAGEQLY.